The sequence of this T cell receptor beta chain was determined in a study of CD4 T cells in relation to SARS-CoV-2 and coronaviruses. The study, taken as a whole, reports: Compared with monoreactive clones, crossreactive clones showed significantly weaker SARS-CoV-2 expansion.

The assay was immunoSEQ multiplex PCR, and TCRdb's table has in-frame clones only and misses some. The table shows about 20,000 clones, with 74% occurring only once. In regard to this clone: Its antigen is not known.

The CDR3 covers 15 residues. V shed 4 bases and J 4 bases; nucleotides not matched to a gene: 5. In germline, CDR1 is LNHDA, CDR2 SQIVND (reference sequence). Unexposed donor CD4+ T cells date from about 2011-2018, before the COVID-19 pandemic. Isolation of CD4+ T cells took place after approximately 10 days in culture. This rearrangement joins TRBV19 to TRBJ1-5; TRBD1 matches at 9 bases. The specimen was CD4+ T cells from PBMCs, cultured in vitro. The sequence was obtained from a human donor in good health. CDR3 DNA: TGTGCCAGTAGTAAAGACAGGGGGAGAAATCAGCCCCAGCATTTT. Amino acid sequence: CASSKDRGRNQPQHF. The complete variable domain, with remaining parts taken from reference TRBV19 and TRBJ1-5, reads DGGITQSPKYLFRKEGQNVTLSCEQNLNHDAMYWYRQDPGQGLRLIYYSQIVNDFQKGDIAEGYSVSREKKESFPLTVTSAQKNPTAFYLCASSKDRGRNQPQHFGDGTRLSIL.